The 19 T cell receptor beta chains below were found in one sample sequenced in a study of blood T cell repertoires in COVID-19. Sequenced by immunoSEQ multiplex PCR; TCRdb stores in-frame clones only, minus some. Of hundreds of thousands of clones in the sample, approximately 86% are singletons; the top ten hold roughly 4%. Sample: PBMCs or T cells enriched from blood (not recorded which). Receptor source: a woman aged 25-40 years who had been exposed to COVID-19.

The V call is TRBV3-1 (or the pseudogene TRBV3-2), the J call TRBJ1-2, with D unclear. The CDR3 consists of 14 residues. Trimming took off 3 bases at V and 3 bases at J, with 11 bases between the two ends. The germline V gene encodes CDR1 LGHDT and CDR2 YNNKEL (reference sequence). The CDR3 nucleotides read TGTGCCAGCAGCCATTCGCAGTCTCACTATGGCTACACCTTC. The encoded protein is CASSHSQSHYGYTF.

The chain carries TRBV29-1 and TRBJ1-1, with D perhaps matching TRBD1 (6 bases). V was trimmed by 0 bases and J by 5 bases, leaving 13 bases between them. The CDR3 has 14 residues. Germline values: CDR1 SQVTM, CDR2 ANQGSEA. CDR3 sequence (DNA): TGCAGCGTTGAAGAGGGGGGGCTATGGACTGAAGCTTTCTTT. Its translation is CSVEEGGLWTEAFF.

The J gene is TRBJ1-2, the V gene TRBV6-2 or TRBV6-3; TRBD1 matches 7 bases. Germline V gives CDR1 MNHEY, CDR2 SVGEGT. Germline trimming cut 5 bases from V and 1 base from J; bases unmatched to any gene: 7. This CDR3 spans 15 amino acids. CDR3 amino acids: CASSPSGQLNYGYTF. Here the CDR3 DNA reads TGTGCCAGCAGTCCATCGGGACAGCTTAACTATGGCTACACCTTC.

The CDR3 sequence is CATRETPSYNEQFF. DNA for the CDR3: TGTGCCACCAGGGAGACGCCTTCCTACAATGAGCAGTTCTTC. The rearrangement uses TRBV6-6 and TRBJ2-1; D may match TRBD1 or TRBD2 (5 bases each). V was shortened by 10 bases and J by 1 base, with 14 bases between the two germline ends. Germline CDR1 reads MNHNY; CDR2 reads SVGAGI (reference sequence). This CDR3 has 14 amino acids.

The chain couples TRBV9 to TRBJ1-2; tentative D call: TRBD1 (5 bases). CDR3 length: 12 residues. The V and J ends lost 3 bases and 8 bases respectively, with 11 bases between them. The V gene's germline CDR1 is SGDLS and CDR2 YYNGEE. The CDR3 loop is CASSARGEGYTF. DNA of the CDR3: TGTGCCAGCAGCGCCCGGGGGGAGGGCTACACCTTC.

The gene calls are TRBV10-2 and TRBJ2-7; D possibly corresponds to TRBD2 (5 bases). The germline V gene encodes CDR1 WSHSY and CDR2 SAAADI. This CDR3 has 12 residues. Trimming left V 10 bases short and J 2 bases short, with 12 bases between. CDR3 residues: CATRTGPYEQYF. The DNA of the CDR3 is TGCGCCACCCGGACTGGCCCCTACGAGCAGTACTTC.

The chain combines TRBV15 with TRBJ2-5; weak D call: TRBD1 (6 bases). The V end lost 0 bases, the J end lost 5 bases, and 16 bases lay between the germline ends. Germline V gene sequence: CDR1 LNHNV, CDR2 YYDKDF (reference sequence). The CDR3 contains 16 residues. Here the CDR3 DNA reads TGTGCCACCAGCAGAGATGGGCAGGGGCGCGGGGAGACCCAGTACTTC. This translates into CATSRDGQGRGETQYF.

The rearrangement uses TRBV3-1 (or the pseudogene TRBV3-2) and TRBJ1-6; D ambiguous. Germline CDR1 reads LGHDT; CDR2 reads YNNKEL (reference sequence). V lost 6 bases and J lost 6, with 9 bases in between. There are 13 residues in the CDR3. CDR3 in DNA: TGTGCCAGCAGGGTTGGGCCTAATTCACCCCTCCACTTT. Translated: CASRVGPNSPLHF.

V is TRBV27 and J is TRBJ1-1, with a weak D call TRBD1 (5 bases). The germline gives CDR1 MNHEY, CDR2 SMNVEV (reference sequence). This CDR3 comprises 14 residues. Trimming stripped 7 bases from V and 3 bases from J, with 15 bases between. CDR3 coding DNA: TGTGCCAGCATGCCTGGGGCGGGGGACACTGAAGCTTTCTTT. Protein sequence: CASMPGAGDTEAFF.

The CDR3 region has the DNA TGTGCCAGTACAGGGGTTCAGGCTGGGGCCAACGTCCTGACTTTC. Translated, it gives CASTGVQAGANVLTF. This rearrangement joins TRBV2 to TRBJ2-6; 7 nucleotides line up with TRBD1. The germline V gene encodes CDR1 SNHLY and CDR2 FYNNEI. CDR3 length: 15 residues. The J segment lost 2 bases and the V segment lost 9 bases, leaving 7 bases of the junction unmatched.

The CDR3 loop reads CATSRNNRERNTIYF. The DNA for the CDR3 is TGTGCCACCAGCAGAAACAACAGGGAAAGAAACACCATATATTTT. The chain joins TRBV15 to TRBJ1-3; a possible D gene is TRBD1 (6 bases). Per germline, CDR1 LNHNV and CDR2 YYDKDF (reference sequence). V lost 2 bases to trimming and J lost 5 bases, with 13 bases between them. CDR3 length equals 15 residues.

The count of this clone is one. The genes are TRBV3-1 (or the pseudogene TRBV3-2) and TRBJ1-6; 7 nucleotides match TRBD1. V trimming: 2 bases; J trimming: 9 bases; junction bases outside the gene matches: 4. Per germline, CDR1 LGHDT and CDR2 YNNKEL (reference sequence). The CDR3 spans 14 residues. The CDR3 loop is CASSQPGGISPLHF. The CDR3 DNA sequence: TGTGCCAGCAGCCAACCAGGGGGTATTTCACCCCTCCACTTT.

The chain couples TRBV7-9 to TRBJ1-4; 9 bases match TRBD1. CDR1 SEHNR and CDR2 FQNEAQ come from the germline V gene (reference sequence). Unmatched junction bases numbered 2, after V lost 7 bases and J lost 2 bases. This CDR3 region has 14 residues. CDR3 DNA sequence: TGTGCCAGCATGGGGACAGGGACTAATGAAAAACTGTTTTTT. Encoded protein: CASMGTGTNEKLFF. Filled out from reference TRBV7-9 and TRBJ1-4, the complete variable domain reads DTGVSQNPRHKITKRGQNVTFRCDPISEHNRLYWYRQTLGQGPEFLTYFQNEAQLEKSRLLSDRFSAERPKGSFSTLEIQRTEQGDSAMYLCASMGTGTNEKLFFGSGTQLSVL.

The chain joins TRBV7-8 to TRBJ2-1; tentatively, D is TRBD2 (6 bases). V gave up 1 base and J gave up 3 bases, with 19 bases separating them. Germline CDR1 SGHVS, CDR2 FQNEAQ. This CDR3 contains 18 residues. CDR3 sequence reads: CASSLVGMRPAGYNEQFF. The CDR3, as DNA: TGTGCCAGCAGCTTAGTAGGGATGCGTCCAGCGGGCTACAATGAGCAGTTCTTC.

This chain joins TRBV2 and TRBJ1-4; no reliable D call. The ends were cut back, 6 bases at V and 6 bases at J, with 8 bases in the middle. The CDR3 runs 12 residues. The germline CDR1 and CDR2 sequences are SNHLY and FYNNEI. The CDR3 here is CASRRADEKLFF. The CDR3 nucleotides are TGTGCCAGCAGGCGAGCGGATGAAAAACTGTTTTTT.

In regard to this clone: Other DNA sequences in the same sample also yield this CDR3. The chain carries TRBV9 and TRBJ2-3, with D uncertain. Per the germline V gene, CDR1 is SGDLS and CDR2 is YYNGEE. The length of the CDR3 is 14 residues. Trimming stripped 4 bases from V and 1 base from J, with 10 bases between. The CDR3 loop reads CASSPLGGTDTQYF. In DNA form, the CDR3 reads TGTGCCAGCAGCCCGCTTGGAGGCACAGATACGCAGTATTTT. Variable domain in full (rest from reference TRBV9 and TRBJ2-3): DSGVTQTPKHLITATGQRVTLRCSPRSGDLSVYWYQQSLDQGLQFLIQYYNGEERAKGNILERFSAQQFPDLHSELNLSSLELGDSALYFCASSPLGGTDTQYFGPGTRLTVL.

The chain is built from TRBV21-1 and TRBJ1-6. TRBV21-1 counts as a pseudogene. This CDR3 is built from 15 residues. CDR3 in DNA: TGTGCCAGCAGAAGCCGGGAGTCGGATAATTCACCCCTCCACTTT. It translates to CASRSRESDNSPLHF.

This clone was seen just once. V is TRBV27 and J is TRBJ1-1, with 7 bases aligning to TRBD1. The CDR3 is 14 amino acids. CDR1 MNHEY and CDR2 SMNVEV come from the germline V gene (reference sequence). Losses at the gene ends were 8 bases for V and 2 bases for J; bases not matched to a gene: 8. In nucleotides, the CDR3 is TGTGCCAGCCGGGACAGACATAGTAACACTGAAGCTTTCTTT. This codes for CASRDRHSNTEAFF.

The CDR3 bases are TGTGCCAGCAGCTTACAGGGAACCTTGAACACTGAAGCTTTCTTT. Its translation: CASSLQGTLNTEAFF. This chain connects TRBV5-4 to TRBJ1-1; possible D gene TRBD1, 6 bases. CDR3 length: 15 amino acids. Trimming took 2 bases from V and 0 from J, leaving 11 bases between them. Germline V gene sequence: CDR1 SGHNT, CDR2 YYREEE (reference sequence).